The 12 T cell receptor beta chains below were found in one sample sequenced in a study of T cell changes during pregnancy in multiple sclerosis (dated by TCRdb to between 2018 and 2020). Preparation of the library involved the immunoSEQ multiplex PCR assay. What TCRdb holds here is the immuneACCESS table cut down to in-frame rearrangements. Part of the clones is not present; checked against another copy, under half of the missing clones reflect an unresolved V gene, and the others are unexplained. For this sample the table gives about 21,000 clones, of which about nine tenths were detected only once. 6.5% to 8.5% of the sample is in the top ten clones. The sample was CD8+ T cells from peripheral blood mononuclear cells, taken in the third trimester of pregnancy. The receptor set was obtained from a female donor in good health, enrolled as a control in a pregnancy study.

The rearrangement links TRBV30 to TRBJ2-5; 8 nucleotides line up with TRBD1. CDR3 size: 16 residues. V trimming: 7 bases; J trimming: 5 bases; junction bases outside the gene matches: 18. CDR1 and CDR2 from the germline V gene are GTSNPN and SVGIG (reference sequence). CDR3 protein: CASQQRTGWTLETQYF. In nucleotides, the CDR3 is TGTGCCTCCCAACAACGGACAGGGTGGACTTTGGAGACCCAGTACTTC.

The V gene is TRBV28, the J gene TRBJ2-3, with 9 bases identical to TRBD2. V lost 3 bases to trimming and J lost 6 bases; unmatched junction nucleotides: 10. Germline CDR1 is MDHEN and CDR2 is SYDVKM. The CDR3 has 16 amino acids. The DNA for the CDR3 is TGTGCCAGCAGTTTGGGTGGTAGCGGGAGAGGGGATACGCAGTATTTT. This gives the protein CASSLGGSGRGDTQYF.

This clone appeared many times. The chain employs TRBV21-1 and TRBJ1-5; the table's D call of TRBD1 was not tested on the DNA. TRBV21-1 is a pseudogene locus. The CDR3 is 14 amino acids. The CDR3 DNA follows: TGTGCCAGCAGCAATGCGACAGGGGGTCAGCCCCAGCATTTT. Its translation: CASSNATGGQPQHF.

The chain couples TRBV4-3 to TRBJ2-2, with D perhaps matching TRBD2 (5 bases). Germline V gene data show CDR1 as LGHNA and CDR2 as YSLEER. The CDR3 sequence is 14 residues long. Between the trimmed V and J ends, which lost 3 bases and 6 bases, there was a span of 11 bases. CDR3 region: CASSQGSDAGELFF. The CDR3, as DNA: TGCGCCAGCAGCCAGGGTAGCGATGCCGGGGAGCTGTTTTTT.

CDR3 residues: CASSSTGGLRAEAFF. DNA of the CDR3: TGTGCCAGCAGCTCGACAGGGGGCCTAAGGGCTGAAGCTTTCTTT. The rearrangement uses TRBV7-2 and TRBJ1-1, with 10 bases fitting TRBD1. With V trimmed by 4 bases and J by 6 bases, 8 bases remained unmatched. The V gene's germline CDR1 is SGHTA and CDR2 FQGNSA. The CDR3 runs to 15 residues.

The V call is TRBV15, the J call TRBJ2-7, with D possibly TRBD2 on 6 matching bases. The V end lost 0 bases, the J end lost 2 bases, and 11 bases lay between the germline ends. CDR3 length: 15 amino acids. Germline V gives CDR1 LNHNV, CDR2 YYDKDF (reference sequence). The CDR3 protein is CATSRDLASAYEQYF. CDR3 sequence (DNA): TGTGCCACCAGCAGAGATCTGGCTAGCGCCTACGAGCAGTACTTC.

The V gene is TRBV27, the J gene TRBJ1-2; TRBD1 might be the D (6 bases). Germline values: CDR1 MNHEY, CDR2 SMNVEV (reference sequence). V lost 6 bases, J lost 5 bases, and 19 bases lay in between. CDR3 length: 15 amino acids. The CDR3 bases are TGTGCCAGCAGCCCCCGTGAGGGGGGGTTGTATGGCTACACCTTC. This sequence encodes CASSPREGGLYGYTF.

The chain has TRBV9 and TRBJ2-3; 7 bases agree with TRBD2. Germline V CDR1 and CDR2: SGDLS, YYNGEE. V lost 4 bases, J lost 0 bases, and 11 bases stayed unmatched. This CDR3 comprises 17 residues. This CDR3 is CASSLGGLAVSTDTQYF. CDR3 sequence (DNA): TGTGCCAGCAGCCTCGGTGGGCTAGCGGTTAGCACAGATACGCAGTATTTT.

The gene calls are TRBV11-2 and TRBJ2-2; 10 bases are a match to TRBD1. The CDR3 totals 17 residues. Germline trimming cut 4 bases from V and 7 bases from J; bases unmatched to any gene: 12. CDR1 SGHAT and CDR2 FQNNGV come from the germline V gene. CDR3 amino acids: CASSSRPGQGTRGELFF. Here the CDR3 DNA reads TGTGCCAGCAGCTCCCGCCCGGGACAGGGGACTCGCGGGGAGCTGTTTTTT.

The chain links TRBV19 to TRBJ2-7, with unresolved D. The CDR3 loop spans 11 amino acids. The V gene's germline CDR1 is LNHDA and CDR2 SQIVND (reference sequence). With 5 bases removed from V and 3 bases from J, the gap between germline ends came to 5 bases. The CDR3 here is CASSVGYEQYF. DNA of the CDR3: TGTGCCAGTAGTGTCGGCTACGAGCAGTACTTC.

The rearrangement joins TRBV10-1 to TRBJ1-1; the match to TRBD1 covers 7 bases. This CDR3 contains 17 residues. Unmatched junction bases numbered 13, after V lost 0 bases and J lost 6 bases. The V gene's germline CDR1 is WNHNN and CDR2 SYGVQD (reference sequence). The CDR3, as DNA: TGCGCCAGCAGTGAGTCGAAGGAGACAGGGATTAGGGCTGAAGCTTTCTTT. Its translation: CASSESKETGIRAEAFF.

The chain employs TRBV14 and TRBJ2-1; the match to TRBD2 covers 11 bases. Germline CDR1 reads SGHDN; CDR2 reads FVKESK. CDR3 size: 17 residues. After removal of 0 bases from V and 6 bases from J, the junction contained 7 bases not matched to a gene. Here the CDR3 DNA reads TGTGCCAGCAGCCAAGATTGGGCGACTAGCGGGATCAATGAGCAGTTCTTC. It encodes CASSQDWATSGINEQFF.